The present entry profiles one TCR beta chain with its context. This specimen comes from a study of T cells expressing NK-cell markers. This CDR3 region has 15 residues. The germline CDR1 and CDR2 sequences are KGHSH and LQKENI. TCRdb re-analyzed the 5' RACE reads; it lists each CDR3 protein once, without DNA. The sample has roughly 430,000 distinct CDR3 sequences; the top ten hold roughly 8%. The origin of this receptor is a woman aged 18 to 69 in good health. V and J are TRBV18 and TRBJ2-1. The specimen was blood T cells: a sorted CD56 or NKG2C T cell subset, CD4+ or CD8+ T cells, or bulk PBMC T cells (not recorded which). This CDR3 reads CASSPLGQAYNEQFF.